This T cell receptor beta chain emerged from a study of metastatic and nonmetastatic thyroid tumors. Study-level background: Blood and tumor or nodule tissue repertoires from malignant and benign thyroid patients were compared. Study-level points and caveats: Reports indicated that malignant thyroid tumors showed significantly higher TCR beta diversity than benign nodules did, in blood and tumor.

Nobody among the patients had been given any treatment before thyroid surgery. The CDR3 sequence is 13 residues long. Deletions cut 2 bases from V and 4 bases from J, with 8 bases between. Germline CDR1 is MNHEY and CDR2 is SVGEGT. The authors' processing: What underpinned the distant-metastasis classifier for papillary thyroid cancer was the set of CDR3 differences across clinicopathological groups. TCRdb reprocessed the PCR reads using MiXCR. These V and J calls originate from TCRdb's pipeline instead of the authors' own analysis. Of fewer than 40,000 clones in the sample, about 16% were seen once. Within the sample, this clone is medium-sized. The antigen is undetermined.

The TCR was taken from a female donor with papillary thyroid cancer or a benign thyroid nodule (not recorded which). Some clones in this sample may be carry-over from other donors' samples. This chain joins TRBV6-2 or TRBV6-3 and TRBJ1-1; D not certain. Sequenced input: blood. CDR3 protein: CASSYGEVTEAFF. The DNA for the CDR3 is TGTGCCAGCAGTTACGGGGAGGTCACTGAAGCTTTCTTT.